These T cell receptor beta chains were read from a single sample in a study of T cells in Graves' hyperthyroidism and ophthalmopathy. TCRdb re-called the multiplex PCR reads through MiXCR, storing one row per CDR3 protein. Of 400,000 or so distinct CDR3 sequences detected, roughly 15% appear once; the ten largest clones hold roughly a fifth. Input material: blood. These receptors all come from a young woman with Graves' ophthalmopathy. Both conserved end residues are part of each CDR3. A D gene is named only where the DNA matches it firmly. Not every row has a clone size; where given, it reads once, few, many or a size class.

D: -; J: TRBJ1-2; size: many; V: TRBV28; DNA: TGTGCCAGCAACCGCAGGACAGACGTTAACTATGGCTACACCTTC; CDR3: CASNRRTDVNYGYTF
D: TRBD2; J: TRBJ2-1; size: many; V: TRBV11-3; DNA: TGTGCCAGCAGCTTAGGTGGACTAGCGGGGGGCCACAATGAGCAGTTCTTC; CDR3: CASSLGGLAGGHNEQFF
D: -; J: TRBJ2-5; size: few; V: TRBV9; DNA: TGTGCCAGCAGCGCATCACTAGTACAAGAGACCCAGTACTTC; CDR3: CASSASLVQETQYF
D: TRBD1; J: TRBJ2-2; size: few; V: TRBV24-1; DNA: TGTGCCACCAGTGATTTTGGAAACAGGGGATCCGGGGAGCTGTTTTTT; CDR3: CATSDFGNRGSGELFF
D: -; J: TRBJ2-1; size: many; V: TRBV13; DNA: TGTGCCAGCAGCGCCACGAATGAGCAGTTCTTC; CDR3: CASSATNEQFF
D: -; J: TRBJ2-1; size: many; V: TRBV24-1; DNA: TGTGCCACCAGGGGGCCGGGCAATGAGCAGTTCTTC; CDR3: CATRGPGNEQFF
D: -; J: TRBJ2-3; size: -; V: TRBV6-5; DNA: TGTGCCAGCAGTTATGTCACAGATACGCAGTATTTT; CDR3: CASSYVTDTQYF
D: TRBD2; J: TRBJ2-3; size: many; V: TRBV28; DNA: TGTGCCAGCGGGGCGGGGGGAAGCACAGATACGCAGTATTTT; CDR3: CASGAGGSTDTQYF
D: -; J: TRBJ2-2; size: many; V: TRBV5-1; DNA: TGCGCCAGCCGCCCTGGGGGGGGCAGGACCGGGGAGCTGTTTTTT; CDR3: CASRPGGGRTGELFF
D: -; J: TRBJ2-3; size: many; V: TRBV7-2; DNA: TGTGCCAGCAGCTTGCGAGTGGAGCCAGATACGCAGTATTTT; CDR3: CASSLRVEPDTQYF
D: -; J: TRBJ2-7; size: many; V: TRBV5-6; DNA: TGTGCCAGTCAAGAGGGGGGACAAGGTTCCTACGAGCAGTACTTC; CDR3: CASQEGGQGSYEQYF
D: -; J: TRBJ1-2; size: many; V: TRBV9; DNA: TGTGCCAGCAGTGGCTATGGCTACACCTTC; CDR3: CASSGYGYTF
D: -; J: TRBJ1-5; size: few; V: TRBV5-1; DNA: TGCGCCAGCAGCGAGGGTTCTGGCAATCAGCCCCAGCATTTT; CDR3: CASSEGSGNQPQHF
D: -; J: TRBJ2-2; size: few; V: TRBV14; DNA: TGTGCCAGCAGCCAGGAGACCTTGAGCACCGGGGAGCTGTTTTTT; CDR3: CASSQETLSTGELFF
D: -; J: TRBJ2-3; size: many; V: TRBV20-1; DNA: TGCAGTGCTAGAGATCTTACTAAAGGCCGGGGTACGCAGTATTTT; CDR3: CSARDLTKGRGTQYF
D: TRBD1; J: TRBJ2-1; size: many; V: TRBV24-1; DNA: TGTGCCACCAGTGCCGGACAGGGAACTAGCTCCTACAATGAGCAGTTCTTC; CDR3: CATSAGQGTSSYNEQFF
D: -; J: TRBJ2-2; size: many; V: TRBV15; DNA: TGTGCCACCAGCAGAGCCAGTGGGAGGAACACCGGGGAGCTGTTTTTT; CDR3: CATSRASGRNTGELFF
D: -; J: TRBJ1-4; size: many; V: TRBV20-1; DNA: TGCAGTGCTAGTAATAGGGGAGGGGTCGAGAACTACGAAAAACTGTTTTTT; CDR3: CSASNRGGVENYEKLFF
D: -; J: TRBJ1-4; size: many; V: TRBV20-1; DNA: TGCAGTGCTAGATTATCCTTCCCAGGCCCCACTAATGAAAAACTGTTTTTT; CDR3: CSARLSFPGPTNEKLFF
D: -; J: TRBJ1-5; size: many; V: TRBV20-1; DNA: TGCAGTGCCGGGGGGCCCCCCAATCAGCCCCAGCATTTT; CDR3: CSAGGPPNQPQHF
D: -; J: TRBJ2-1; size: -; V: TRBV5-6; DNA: TGTGCCGGCAGCTTGGTCGGGGGTGCGGATGAGCAGTTCTTC; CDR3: CAGSLVGGADEQFF
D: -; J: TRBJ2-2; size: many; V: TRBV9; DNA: TGTGCCAGCAGCACCCGGGATCCCGGCGCCGGGGAGCTGTTTTTT; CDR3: CASSTRDPGAGELFF
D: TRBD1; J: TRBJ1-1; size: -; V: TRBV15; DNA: TGTGCCACCAGGAGACAGGGTAGGTACACTGAAGCTTTCTTT; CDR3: CATRRQGRYTEAFF
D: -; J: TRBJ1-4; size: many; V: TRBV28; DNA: TGTGCCAGCAGTTTTCTCTTGGGGGGGGATGAAAAACTGTTTTTT; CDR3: CASSFLLGGDEKLFF
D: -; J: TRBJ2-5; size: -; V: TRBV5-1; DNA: TGCGCCAGCTCAACCCTAGGCGGCCTCCAAGAGACCCAGTACTTC; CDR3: CASSTLGGLQETQYF
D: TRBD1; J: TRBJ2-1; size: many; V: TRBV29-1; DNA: TGCAGCGCCCCGGGACAGGGGCGCCGCAACAATGAGCAGTTCTTC; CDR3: CSAPGQGRRNNEQFF
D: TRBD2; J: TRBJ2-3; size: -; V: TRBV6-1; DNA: TGTGCCAGCAGGACAGCGGGAACAACGCAGTATTTT; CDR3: CASRTAGTTQYF
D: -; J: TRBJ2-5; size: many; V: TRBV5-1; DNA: TGCGCCAGCAGCGGCACAGGGTTAGGGGAGACCCAGTACTTC; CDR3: CASSGTGLGETQYF
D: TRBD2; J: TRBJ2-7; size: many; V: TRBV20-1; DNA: TGCAGTGCTAGAGATCCGGGGGGGCCGGAACAGTACGAGCAGTACTTC; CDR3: CSARDPGGPEQYEQYF
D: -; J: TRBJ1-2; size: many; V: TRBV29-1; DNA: TGCAGCGGGGAAACAGGGAACTATGGCTACACCTTC; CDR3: CSGETGNYGYTF
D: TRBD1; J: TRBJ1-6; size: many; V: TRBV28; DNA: TGTGCCAGCAGCGCGCGGACAGGGCACAATTCACCCCTCCACTTT; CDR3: CASSARTGHNSPLHF
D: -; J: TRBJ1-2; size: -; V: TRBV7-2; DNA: TGTGCCAGCAGCTCAGCGTATGAAAACACCTTC; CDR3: CASSSAYENTF
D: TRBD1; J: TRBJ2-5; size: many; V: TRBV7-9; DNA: TGTGCCAGCAGCTTAGGAAGGACAGGGGAGGAGACCCAGTACTTC; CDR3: CASSLGRTGEETQYF
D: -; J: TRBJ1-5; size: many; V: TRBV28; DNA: TGTGCCAGCAGTTGGGGCTTTAGCAATCAGCCCCAGCATTTT; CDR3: CASSWGFSNQPQHF
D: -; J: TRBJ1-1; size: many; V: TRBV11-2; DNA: TGTGCCAGCAGCCATATGGGGACTGAAGCTTTCTTT; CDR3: CASSHMGTEAFF
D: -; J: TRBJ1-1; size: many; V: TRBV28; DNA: TGTGCCAGCAGAACGGCAAATGAAGCTTTCTTT; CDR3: CASRTANEAFF
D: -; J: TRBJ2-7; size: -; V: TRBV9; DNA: TGTGCCAGCAGCGTAGGAGGGGGGGGCAGGTCCTACGAGCAGTACTTC; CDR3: CASSVGGGGRSYEQYF
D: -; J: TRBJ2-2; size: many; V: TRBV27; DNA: TGTGCCAGCAGTTTACTTTTCGGGGAGCTGTTTTTT; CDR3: CASSLLFGELFF
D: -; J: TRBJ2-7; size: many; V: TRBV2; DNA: TGTGCCAGCAGTGACAGGGAGCAGGACGAGCAGTACTTC; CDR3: CASSDREQDEQYF
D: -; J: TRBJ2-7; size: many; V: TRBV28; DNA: TGTGCCAGCAGTGCCATCTCCGCCTACGAGCAGTACTTC; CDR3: CASSAISAYEQYF
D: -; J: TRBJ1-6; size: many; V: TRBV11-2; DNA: TGTGCCAGCAGCTTGGGGGGATTGGCTTCACCCCTCCACTTT; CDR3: CASSLGGLASPLHF
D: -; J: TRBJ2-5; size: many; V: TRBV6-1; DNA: TGTGCCAGCACGGTGGGGGGGCCCCAAGAGACCCAGTACTTC; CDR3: CASTVGGPQETQYF
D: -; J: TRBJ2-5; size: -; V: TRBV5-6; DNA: TGTGCCAGCAGCTTGGTGACTCTGGGGGAAGAGACCCAGTACTTC; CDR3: CASSLVTLGEETQYF
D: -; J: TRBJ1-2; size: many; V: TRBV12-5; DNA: TGTGCTAGTGGCCCTGAGCGAACTAACTATGGCTACACCTTC; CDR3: CASGPERTNYGYTF
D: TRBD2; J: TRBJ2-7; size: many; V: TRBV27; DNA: TGTGCCAGCAGTTTGAAAACTAGCGGTCCCGCCCCTTACGAGCAGTACTTC; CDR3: CASSLKTSGPAPYEQYF